The 3 T cell receptor beta chains listed next were all sequenced from one sample in a study of T-cell memory formation after mild COVID-19. MiXCR was run by TCRdb on the 5' RACE reads, yielding one entry per CDR3 protein. The sample comprises fewer than 650,000 distinct CDR3 sequences, roughly 22% of which are singletons, and roughly 9.1% rests with the top ten. Input material: PBMCs or a T cell subset sorted from them (not recorded which). All receptors come from an adult woman who had mild COVID-19 (a few samples of this study predate the infection). Cell type and time point are not known.

V and J are TRBV15 and TRBJ2-1, with 9 bases fitting TRBD1. From germline, CDR1 is LNHNV and CDR2 YYDKDF (reference sequence). This CDR3 has 14 residues. Trimming cost V 3 bases and J 6 bases; bases outside gene matches: 3. CDR3 bases: TGTGCCACCAGCAGTCACAGGGGGCCCAATGAGCAGTTCTTC. This sequence encodes CATSSHRGPNEQFF.

Many counts were recorded for this clonotype. The CDR3 nucleotides are TGCGCCAGCAGCCCCCTGGCAGCGCTTGGCTACAATGAGCAGTTCTTC. It codes for CASSPLAALGYNEQFF. The chain carries TRBV5-1 and TRBJ2-1; unclear D gene. The CDR3 runs 16 residues. The V gene lost 4 bases and the J gene lost 3 bases, with 17 bases spanning the gap. Germline V gene lookup returns CDR1 SGHRS and CDR2 YFSETQ.

The gene calls are TRBV15 and TRBJ1-1; D unresolved. This CDR3 is 16 amino acids long. The V and J ends lost 1 base and 6 bases respectively, with 18 bases between them. Germline V gene sequence: CDR1 LNHNV, CDR2 YYDKDF (reference sequence). This chain's CDR3 is CATSRGRNGGFAEAFF. The CDR3 nucleotides read TGTGCCACCAGCAGAGGCAGGAACGGTGGATTCGCTGAAGCTTTCTTT.